This T cell receptor beta chain was profiled in a study of shared clonotypes between healthy human individuals. The V end was cut by 3 bases, the J end by 0 bases, with 22 bases between. Germline CDR1 reads SGHDN; CDR2 reads FVKESK. This CDR3 has 19 amino acids. The assay was carried out at the deep level. Genomic DNA per cell subset filled all wells of several immunoSEQ plates. Some clones are missing from TCRdb's copy, which holds only in-frame ones; the method was immunoSEQ multiplex PCR. The sample includes about 120,000 clones, about 62% of them seen just once. Comments on this clone: Antigen specificity is unknown.

Overall study results and limits: About 5% was the fraction of naive CD4 clonotypes found shared across a handful of donors.

Sequencing input: memory CD8+ T cells sorted from blood. Subset described: CD45RO+ cells pooled with CCR7-negative TemRA cells. This TCR was sampled from a woman aged 25-40 years in good health. The V gene is TRBV14, the J gene TRBJ2-3; the D gene is possibly TRBD2 (7 bases). The CDR3 DNA reads TGTGCCAGCAGCCATCCCGGAGGGGCGGGGGCCACTAGCACAGATACGCAGTATTTT. It encodes CASSHPGGAGATSTDTQYF.